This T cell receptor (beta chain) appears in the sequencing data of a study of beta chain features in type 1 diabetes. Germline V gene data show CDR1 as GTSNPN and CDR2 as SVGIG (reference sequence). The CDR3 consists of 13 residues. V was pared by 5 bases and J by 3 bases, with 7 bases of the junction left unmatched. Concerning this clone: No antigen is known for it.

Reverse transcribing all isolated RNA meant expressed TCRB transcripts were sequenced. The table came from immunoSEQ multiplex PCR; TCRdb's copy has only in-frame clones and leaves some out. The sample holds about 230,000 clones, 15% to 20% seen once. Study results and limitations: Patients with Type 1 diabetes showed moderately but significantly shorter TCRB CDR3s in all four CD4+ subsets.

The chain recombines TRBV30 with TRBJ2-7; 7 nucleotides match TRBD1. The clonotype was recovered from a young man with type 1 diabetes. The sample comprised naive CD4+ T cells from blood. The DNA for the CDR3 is TGTGCCTGGGAGCTGACAGGGAGCTACGAGCAGTACTTC. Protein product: CAWELTGSYEQYF.